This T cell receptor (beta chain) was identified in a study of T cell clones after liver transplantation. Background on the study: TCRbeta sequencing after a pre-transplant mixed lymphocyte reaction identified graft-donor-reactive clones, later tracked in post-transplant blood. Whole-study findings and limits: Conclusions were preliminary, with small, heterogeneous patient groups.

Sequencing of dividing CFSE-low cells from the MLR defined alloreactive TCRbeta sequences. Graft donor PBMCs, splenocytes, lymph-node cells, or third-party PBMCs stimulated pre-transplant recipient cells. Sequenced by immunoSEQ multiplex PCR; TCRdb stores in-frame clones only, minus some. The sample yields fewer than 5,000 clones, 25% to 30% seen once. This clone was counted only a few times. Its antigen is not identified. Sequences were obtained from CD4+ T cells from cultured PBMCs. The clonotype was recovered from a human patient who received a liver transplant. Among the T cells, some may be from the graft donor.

CDR3 loop: CSAGQGDTGELFF. The CDR3 nucleotides read TGCAGCGCGGGACAGGGAGACACCGGGGAGCTGTTTTTT. V gene TRBV29-1 combines with J gene TRBJ2-2, with TRBD1 identical over 9 bases. In germline, CDR1 is SQVTM, CDR2 ANQGSEA. V lost 7 bases, J lost 3 bases, and 3 bases stayed unmatched. The CDR3 is 13 residues long.